One sample yielded the 5 T cell receptor beta chains listed below, sequenced in a study of T cells expressing NK-cell markers. TCRdb reanalyzed the 5' RACE reads and collapses them to one entry per CDR3 protein, without DNA. The sample includes 5,100 or so distinct CDR3 sequences. The source material was blood T cells: a sorted CD56 or NKG2C T cell subset, CD4+ or CD8+ T cells, or bulk PBMC T cells (not recorded which). The receptors were gathered from a man in his late teens or twenties in good health.

This clonotype registers medium-sized by frequency. The chain employs TRBV25-1 and TRBJ2-5; TCRdb designates TRBD1, a call that cannot be tested without DNA. CDR3 length: 16 amino acids. Germline lookup yields CDR1 MGHDK and CDR2 SYGVNS. The CDR3 reads CASSTFWQGDSETQYF. Supplemented by reference TRBV25-1 and TRBJ2-5, the full variable domain reads EADIYQTPRYLVIGTGKKITLECSQTMGHDKMYWYQQDPGMELHLIHYSYGVNSTEKGDLSSESTVSRIRTEHFPLTLESARPSHTSQYLCASSTFWQGDSETQYFGPGTRLLVL.

J is TRBJ1-4 and V is TRBV6-2 or TRBV6-3. The CDR3 loop spans 14 amino acids. The germline V gene has CDR1 MNHEY and CDR2 SVGEGT. This chain's CDR3 is CASKEDATNEKLFF.

The chain uses TRBV20-1 and TRBJ2-6; without DNA, the TCRdb call of TRBD1 cannot be checked. There are 14 residues in the CDR3. Germline CDR1 reads DFQATT; CDR2 reads SNEGSKA (reference sequence). The CDR3 protein is CSAPTGSGANVLTF.

By frequency, this clonotype registers medium-sized (0.01 to 0.1%). V usage is TRBV7-2 and J usage is TRBJ2-7; TCRdb returns TRBD2, unconfirmable since there is no DNA. This CDR3 spans 16 amino acids. Germline V gives CDR1 SGHTA, CDR2 FQGNSA. CDR3 loop: CASSLEVLAGGGEQYF.

This chain's CDR3 is CASRHRRLNTEAFF. The V gene is TRBV12-3 or TRBV12-4, the J gene TRBJ1-1. The CDR3 has 14 amino acids.